This T cell receptor (beta chain) was obtained from a study of regulatory T cells in long-lasting Graves disease. This clonotype was counted many times. V dropped 6 bases and J dropped 0 bases, with 14 bases sitting between them. The CDR3 contains 15 residues. Time point given: newly diagnosed GD, antithyroid drugs for less than 3 months. The TCR library was made from RNA extracted from PBMCs. An endocrinology department located in Xi'an, China, was where the patients came from. The authors built TCR beta libraries using iRepertoire HTBI primers and Arm-PCR of CDR3 regions. TCRdb reprocessed the multiplex PCR reads with MiXCR, giving one entry per CDR3 protein. The sample has roughly 380,000 distinct CDR3 sequences, roughly 17% seen once. The data also belong to a second study, concerning T cells in Graves' hyperthyroidism and ophthalmopathy.

The TCR comes from a man aged 40-49 years with Graves disease. The sample in question was peripheral blood mononuclear cells (PBMCs), obtained at new diagnosis, from a patient treated with antithyroid drugs. The chain has TRBV12-3 or TRBV12-4 and TRBJ1-1; possibly TRBD1 for D (5 bases). The CDR3 sequence is CASRDRGGMNTEAFF. Written as DNA, the CDR3 is TGTGCCAGCAGGGACCGGGGGGGGATGAACACTGAAGCTTTCTTT.